A few counts support the clone carrying this T cell receptor (beta chain). The data are from a study of metastatic and nonmetastatic thyroid tumors. With MiXCR, TCRdb called clones anew from the PCR reads. Found here are tens of thousands of clones, about 13% of them singletons; the top ten hold approximately 11%. The ends lost 5 bases at V and 2 bases at J; junction bases unmatched: 9. The germline CDR1 and CDR2 sequences are MNHNS and SASEGT. The CDR3 spans 16 residues. No treatment had been given to any patient before thyroid surgery. This TCR was recovered from a female donor with papillary thyroid cancer or a benign thyroid nodule (not recorded which). Some clones in this sample may be carry-over from other donors' samples. The sample comprised blood. The V call is TRBV6-1, the J call TRBJ2-1; 7 nucleotides line up with TRBD1. CDR3 bases: TGTGCCAGCAGTCTCCGTGGGACAGATACCTACAATGAGCAGTTCTTC. Translated: CASSLRGTDTYNEQFF.